This entry lists 10 T cell receptor beta chains sequenced from one sample in a study of blood T cells in healthy people across ages. With a J-beta primer mix and a sample-barcoded 5' primer, a second PCR ran roughly 7 to 11 cycles. Via MiXCR, TCRdb re-called the 5' RACE reads, giving one row per CDR3 protein. The sample shows just over 800,000 distinct CDR3 sequences, about 62% of them seen only once. Sequenced input: blood. These receptors all come from a man aged 25 to 40 in good health.

This rearrangement joins TRBV6-6 to TRBJ2-5, with D tentatively TRBD1 (5 bases). V was shortened by 10 bases and J by 1 base, with 10 bases between the two germline ends. CDR1 and CDR2 from the germline V gene are MNHNY and SVGAGI (reference sequence). The CDR3 consists of 12 residues. This CDR3 reads CATHDSQETQYF. The DNA for the CDR3 is TGTGCCACCCACGACAGCCAAGAGACCCAGTACTTC.

The chain employs TRBV7-2 and TRBJ2-5; possible D gene TRBD2, 6 bases. The germline V and J ends were trimmed by 1 base and 0 bases, with 15 bases remaining between them. This CDR3 spans 17 amino acids. Germline loops: CDR1 SGHTA, CDR2 FQGNSA. CDR3 DNA: TGTGCCAGCAGCTTAGTCAGTCGGGAGCGGAACCAAGAGACCCAGTACTTC. Amino acids: CASSLVSRERNQETQYF.

CDR3 in DNA: TGCAGTGGATTCGATGGCTACACCTTC. Translated: CSGFDGYTF. The V call is TRBV20-1, the J call TRBJ1-2, with D unresolved. The CDR3 totals 9 residues. Trimming stripped 7 bases from V and 6 bases from J, with 6 bases between. Germline V gene data show CDR1 as DFQATT and CDR2 as SNEGSKA (reference sequence).

This rearrangement joins TRBV12-3 or TRBV12-4 to TRBJ2-7; D call uncertain. This CDR3 is built from 14 residues. V lost 3 bases and J lost 2, with 11 bases in between. Here the CDR3 reads CASSFGDGPYEQYF. DNA for the CDR3: TGTGCCAGCAGTTTTGGAGACGGCCCCTACGAGCAGTACTTC.

This chain connects TRBV27 to TRBJ1-2; D is unclear. The V and J ends lost 9 bases and 2 bases respectively, with 10 bases between them. The CDR3 length is 12 residues. Germline V gene sequence: CDR1 MNHEY, CDR2 SMNVEV (reference sequence). CDR3 coding DNA: TGTGCCAGTGGAGCCTGGAACTATGGCTACACCTTC. Protein sequence: CASGAWNYGYTF.

The gene calls are TRBV7-9 and TRBJ1-2; D gene unclear. The CDR3 covers 13 residues. V lost 1 base and J lost 7, with 10 bases in between. CDR1 SEHNR and CDR2 FQNEAQ come from the germline V gene (reference sequence). The CDR3 sequence is CASSLVSAGGYTF. The CDR3 nucleotides are TGTGCCAGCAGCTTAGTATCGGCGGGTGGCTACACCTTC.

J is TRBJ2-5 and V is TRBV7-8; TRBD2 agrees at 10 bases. The J segment lost 5 bases and the V segment lost 5 bases, leaving 5 bases of the junction unmatched. The CDR3 is 14 amino acids. Looked up from germline, CDR1 is SGHVS and CDR2 is FQNEAQ. CDR3 loop: CASSIYSGGETQYF. The CDR3 coding sequence is TGTGCCAGCAGCATTTATAGCGGGGGGGAGACCCAGTACTTC.

The chain has TRBV20-1 and TRBJ2-1; TRBD2 matches 10 bases. The J call could be wrong; TRBJ2-7 is a better fit for the DNA end. CDR1 and CDR2 from the germline V gene are DFQATT and SNEGSKA (reference sequence). CDR3 length: 17 amino acids. Written as DNA, the CDR3 is TGCAGTGCTAGTAAGCCTAGCGGGGGTGTCACCTACAATGAGCAGTACTTC. Residues: CSASKPSGGVTYNEQYF.

This clonotype was observed a handful of times. This chain links TRBV28 with TRBJ2-7; 8 nucleotides match TRBD2. Germline V gives CDR1 MDHEN, CDR2 SYDVKM. The J segment lost 3 bases and the V segment lost 6 bases, leaving 10 bases of the junction unmatched. This CDR3 comprises 15 residues. In nucleotides, the CDR3 is TGTGCCAGCAGCTCGAGCGGGGGAAACCTCTACGAGCAGTACTTC. Translating gives CASSSSGGNLYEQYF.

Only one count was recorded for this clonotype. The chain is built from TRBV9 and TRBJ2-7; D is undetermined. Trimming shortened V by 3 bases and J by 5 bases, and 12 bases separated the two germline ends. In germline, CDR1 is SGDLS, CDR2 YYNGEE. CDR3 length equals 13 residues. The CDR3 sequence is CASSGAQSNEQYF. The CDR3 region has the DNA TGTGCCAGCAGCGGGGCCCAGTCCAACGAGCAGTACTTC.